This is a list of T cell receptor beta chains from one sample in a study of blood T cell repertoires in COVID-19. The assay was immunoSEQ multiplex PCR, and TCRdb's table has in-frame clones only and misses some. The sample consists of 430,000 or so clones, about 88% of them appearing once. The sequencing input was PBMCs or T cells enriched from blood (not recorded which). The receptors stem from a woman younger than 30 who had been exposed to COVID-19. CDR3s include the opening cysteine and the closing phenylalanine or tryptophan. A D gene is named only where the DNA matches it firmly. For some rows the clone size is stated as once, few or many, or as a class when expanded; others skip it.

j_call: TRBJ2-3; d_call: TRBD1; v_call: TRBV3-1/TRBV3-2; clone_size: -; cdr3_nt: TGTGCCAGCAGCCAAGCTGGGACAGGGGCAGATACGCAGTATTTT; cdr3_aa: CASSQAGTGADTQYF
j_call: TRBJ1-3; d_call: -; v_call: TRBV11-2; clone_size: -; cdr3_nt: TGTGCCAGCAGCCTCCCTACTGGAAACACCATATATTTT; cdr3_aa: CASSLPTGNTIYF
j_call: TRBJ2-7; d_call: TRBD1; v_call: TRBV28; clone_size: -; cdr3_nt: TGTGCCAGCAGTTTACCTGGGGACAGGAGCTACGAGCAGTACTTC; cdr3_aa: CASSLPGDRSYEQYF
j_call: TRBJ2-1; d_call: TRBD1; v_call: TRBV5-5; clone_size: -; cdr3_nt: TGTGCCAGCAGCTTAGGACAGGGGTTTGGCAATGAGCAGTTCTTC; cdr3_aa: CASSLGQGFGNEQFF
j_call: TRBJ2-2; d_call: TRBD2; v_call: TRBV27; clone_size: -; cdr3_nt: TGTGCCAGCAGACCCGGACTAGCGACCGGGGAGCTGTTTTTT; cdr3_aa: CASRPGLATGELFF
j_call: TRBJ1-4; d_call: TRBD1; v_call: TRBV7-2; clone_size: once; cdr3_nt: TGTGCCAGCAGCTTAACAGGGGCCAAAAATGAAAAACTGTTTTTT; cdr3_aa: CASSLTGAKNEKLFF
j_call: TRBJ2-4; d_call: TRBD1; v_call: TRBV28; clone_size: -; cdr3_nt: TGTGCCAGCCACAACAGGGGGTCCAAAAACATTCAGTACTTC; cdr3_aa: CASHNRGSKNIQYF
j_call: TRBJ2-2; d_call: TRBD2; v_call: TRBV3-1/TRBV3-2; clone_size: -; cdr3_nt: TGTGCCAGCAGCCAAGAGGGCGCAGCGGGAAGGCCCGGGGAGCTGTTTTTT; cdr3_aa: CASSQEGAAGRPGELFF
j_call: TRBJ2-1; d_call: TRBD2; v_call: TRBV5-1; clone_size: -; cdr3_nt: TGCGCCAGCAGCTTGGCACTAGCGGGAGTTCTTGAGCAGTTCTTC; cdr3_aa: CASSLALAGVLEQFF
j_call: TRBJ2-2; d_call: -; v_call: TRBV9; clone_size: once; cdr3_nt: TGTGCCAGCAGCCTGGGGGGGCGGAGGAACACCGGGGAGCTGTTTTTT; cdr3_aa: CASSLGGRRNTGELFF
j_call: TRBJ2-5; d_call: TRBD1; v_call: TRBV7-9; clone_size: -; cdr3_nt: TGTGCCAGCAGCTCCGGACAGGGGGCTAATTGGGGAAAAGAGACCCAGTACTTC; cdr3_aa: CASSSGQGANWGKETQYF
j_call: TRBJ2-7; d_call: -; v_call: TRBV18; clone_size: -; cdr3_nt: TGTGCCAGCTCAGGGCCCCGAAACGAGCAGTACTTC; cdr3_aa: CASSGPRNEQYF
j_call: TRBJ2-7; d_call: -; v_call: TRBV7-9; clone_size: -; cdr3_nt: TGTGCCAGCAGCGTGGGCCACTACGAGCAGTACTTC; cdr3_aa: CASSVGHYEQYF
j_call: TRBJ1-2; d_call: TRBD1; v_call: TRBV28; clone_size: -; cdr3_nt: TGTGCCAGCAGTCCCCCCGGGCAGGGGGCAATAGGCTACACCTTC; cdr3_aa: CASSPPGQGAIGYTF
j_call: TRBJ2-2; d_call: TRBD1; v_call: TRBV19; clone_size: -; cdr3_nt: TGTGCCAGTAGTATCTCGGACAGGCCTACCGGGGAGCTGTTTTTT; cdr3_aa: CASSISDRPTGELFF
j_call: TRBJ2-7; d_call: TRBD1; v_call: TRBV5-6; clone_size: -; cdr3_nt: TGTGCCAGCAGCTCCCTATCGACAGGGGATAGCTCCTACGAGCAGTACTTC; cdr3_aa: CASSSLSTGDSSYEQYF
j_call: TRBJ1-1; d_call: -; v_call: TRBV4-3; clone_size: once; cdr3_nt: TGCGCCAGCAGCCAAAGTCCAGGGAACACTGAAGCTTTCTTT; cdr3_aa: CASSQSPGNTEAFF
j_call: TRBJ1-2; d_call: -; v_call: TRBV6-5; clone_size: -; cdr3_nt: TGTGCCAGCACCAACGGAGCTATCGGAGGCTACACCTTC; cdr3_aa: CASTNGAIGGYTF
j_call: TRBJ1-5; d_call: -; v_call: TRBV28; clone_size: -; cdr3_nt: TGTGCCAGCAGGGTACAGAATAATCAGCCCCAGCATTTT; cdr3_aa: CASRVQNNQPQHF
j_call: TRBJ1-3; d_call: -; v_call: TRBV21-1; clone_size: -; cdr3_nt: TGTGCCAGCAGCAAGTTCGTTGGTAGACAGCCTGGAAACACCATATATTTT; cdr3_aa: CASSKFVGRQPGNTIYF
j_call: TRBJ1-3; d_call: -; v_call: TRBV28; clone_size: -; cdr3_nt: TGTGCCAGCACCAGGCAGTACACCATATATTTT; cdr3_aa: CASTRQYTIYF
j_call: TRBJ2-4; d_call: TRBD2; v_call: TRBV7-6; clone_size: once; cdr3_nt: TGTGCCAGCAGCCCCATAGCGGGAGGGCCAGGGTCTTCCAAAAACATTCAGTACTTC; cdr3_aa: CASSPIAGGPGSSKNIQYF
j_call: TRBJ2-7; d_call: -; v_call: TRBV7-2; clone_size: -; cdr3_nt: TGTGCCAGCAGTCAGACAGAGCAACAGATTCTTACCTACGAGCAGTACTTC; cdr3_aa: CASSQTEQQILTYEQYF
j_call: TRBJ1-3; d_call: -; v_call: TRBV7-2; clone_size: few; cdr3_nt: TGTGCCAGCAGCTTAGTGGGCAGGGAAACGACTGGAAACACCATATATTTT; cdr3_aa: CASSLVGRETTGNTIYF
j_call: TRBJ2-7; d_call: -; v_call: TRBV10-3; clone_size: -; cdr3_nt: TGTGCCATCAGTTCGGCCGACGGGGGCTACGAGCAGTACTTC; cdr3_aa: CAISSADGGYEQYF
j_call: TRBJ1-2; d_call: -; v_call: TRBV3-1/TRBV3-2; clone_size: -; cdr3_nt: TGTGCCAGCAGGGAAGCGGGGGGAAACGAAGGCTACACCTTC; cdr3_aa: CASREAGGNEGYTF
j_call: TRBJ1-5; d_call: -; v_call: TRBV7-2; clone_size: -; cdr3_nt: TGTGCCAGCAGCTTAAACAGGGCGAATCAGCCCCAGCATTTT; cdr3_aa: CASSLNRANQPQHF
j_call: TRBJ1-1; d_call: -; v_call: TRBV28; clone_size: once; cdr3_nt: TGTGCCAGCACTTTAGGGGCCGTCGTCGGGAACACTGAAGCTTTCTTT; cdr3_aa: CASTLGAVVGNTEAFF
j_call: TRBJ2-7; d_call: TRBD1; v_call: TRBV18; clone_size: -; cdr3_nt: TGTGCCAGCTCACGACAGACAGGGCGGAACGAGCAGTACTTC; cdr3_aa: CASSRQTGRNEQYF
j_call: TRBJ2-5; d_call: -; v_call: TRBV28; clone_size: once; cdr3_nt: TGTGCCAGCAGTGAAGCCCGTACAGGGATGTGGACCCAGTACTTC; cdr3_aa: CASSEARTGMWTQYF
j_call: TRBJ2-7; d_call: TRBD2; v_call: TRBV27; clone_size: -; cdr3_nt: TGTGCCAGCAGTTTACTAGCGGGAGACGACGAGCAGTACTTC; cdr3_aa: CASSLLAGDDEQYF
j_call: TRBJ1-6; d_call: -; v_call: TRBV3-1/TRBV3-2; clone_size: -; cdr3_nt: TGTGCCAGCAGCCAAATTCCGGGGTTTGATTCACCCCTCCACTTT; cdr3_aa: CASSQIPGFDSPLHF
j_call: TRBJ2-3; d_call: TRBD1; v_call: TRBV4-3; clone_size: -; cdr3_nt: TGCGCCAGCAGCCAAACGGGACAGACTACGCAGTATTTT; cdr3_aa: CASSQTGQTTQYF
j_call: TRBJ1-2; d_call: TRBD1; v_call: TRBV28; clone_size: -; cdr3_nt: TGTGCCAGCAGTTTTGGTGACAGGGCCAGTGGCTACACCTTC; cdr3_aa: CASSFGDRASGYTF
j_call: TRBJ2-1; d_call: TRBD2; v_call: TRBV7-2; clone_size: once; cdr3_nt: TGTGCCAGCAGCCCAGGGGCGGGGGGTTTGGAGCAGTTCTTC; cdr3_aa: CASSPGAGGLEQFF
j_call: TRBJ2-2; d_call: -; v_call: TRBV13; clone_size: -; cdr3_nt: TGTGCCAGCAGCCGGACGACGAGGGACACGAACACCGGGGAGCTGTTTTTT; cdr3_aa: CASSRTTRDTNTGELFF
j_call: TRBJ1-5; d_call: TRBD1; v_call: TRBV28; clone_size: -; cdr3_nt: TGTGCCAGCAGGGGGACAGGGGGCGGTCAGCCCCAGCATTTT; cdr3_aa: CASRGTGGGQPQHF
j_call: TRBJ2-7; d_call: -; v_call: TRBV5-6; clone_size: -; cdr3_nt: TGTGCCAGCAGCTTGGCGAGTTCCGAGCAGTACTTC; cdr3_aa: CASSLASSEQYF
j_call: TRBJ2-2; d_call: TRBD2; v_call: TRBV5-1; clone_size: -; cdr3_nt: TGCGCCAGCAGCTTGGTGGGACTAGCGGGATTGAACACCGGGGAGCTGTTTTTT; cdr3_aa: CASSLVGLAGLNTGELFF
j_call: TRBJ1-2; d_call: TRBD1; v_call: TRBV7-2; clone_size: -; cdr3_nt: TGTGCCAGCAGCCCCGGGACAGGGGGCGGCTATGGCTACACCTTC; cdr3_aa: CASSPGTGGGYGYTF
j_call: TRBJ2-7; d_call: -; v_call: TRBV5-6; clone_size: -; cdr3_nt: TGTGCCAGCAGCCTGATACAGGGCCACGAGCAGTACTTC; cdr3_aa: CASSLIQGHEQYF
j_call: TRBJ1-2; d_call: -; v_call: TRBV7-2; clone_size: -; cdr3_nt: TGTGCCAGCAGCTTAGATTGGGGGGGCGACTATGGCTACACCTTC; cdr3_aa: CASSLDWGGDYGYTF
j_call: TRBJ1-6; d_call: TRBD1; v_call: TRBV11-2; clone_size: -; cdr3_nt: TGTGCCAGCAGCCCCCGACAGGGGAATTCACCCCTCCACTTT; cdr3_aa: CASSPRQGNSPLHF
j_call: TRBJ2-7; d_call: TRBD2; v_call: TRBV30; clone_size: few; cdr3_nt: TGTGCCTGGAGTGTAGGACTAGCTTTCAACGAGCAGTACTTC; cdr3_aa: CAWSVGLAFNEQYF
j_call: TRBJ2-1; d_call: TRBD2; v_call: TRBV7-9; clone_size: -; cdr3_nt: TGTGCCAGCAGCCCAAGAGGACTAGCGGCTTACAATGAGCAGTTCTTC; cdr3_aa: CASSPRGLAAYNEQFF
j_call: TRBJ1-1; d_call: TRBD1; v_call: TRBV7-9; clone_size: -; cdr3_nt: TGTGCCAGCAGCACCTCACAGGGGATAGGGAACACTGAAGCTTTCTTT; cdr3_aa: CASSTSQGIGNTEAFF